Listed here is a single TCR beta chain. The antigen remains undetermined. Germline V gives CDR1 SEHNR, CDR2 FQNEAQ (reference sequence). V dropped 3 bases and J dropped 3 bases, with 15 bases sitting between them. The CDR3 sequence is 15 residues long. The sample belongs to a study of OX40 agonist ivuxolimab in advanced cancers. Whole-study context: A partial response was reached by three patients: one with hepatocellular carcinoma and two with cutaneous melanoma. General study points: There were, on average, more expanded clones in CD8+ T cells than in CD4+.

Sampling times: baseline, cycle 4 day 1, cycle 7 day 1. Some clones are missing from TCRdb's copy, which holds only in-frame ones; the method was immunoSEQ multiplex PCR. In the table there are under 100,000 clones, 70% to 85% of which are singletons. The V gene is TRBV7-9, the J gene TRBJ2-7; possible D gene TRBD2, 5 bases. The sequence was collected from an adult with an advanced solid tumor such as melanoma, head and neck, liver or kidney cancer. Sample: CD4+ or CD8+ T cells sorted from blood, taken in a trial of the OX40 agonist ivuxolimab. As DNA, the CDR3 is TGTGCCAGCAGCTTGCAGGTGGGAGTGGTCTACGAGCAGTACTTC. Its protein product is CASSLQVGVVYEQYF.